This T cell receptor (beta chain) was captured in a study of T cells in Graves' hyperthyroidism and ophthalmopathy (dated by TCRdb to the late 2010s). About the investigation overall: A discovery cohort of about 96 patients, roughly 45 with Graves' ophthalmopathy and roughly 59 with stable Graves' hyperthyroidism, was used to find distinguishing TCR V-J signatures. Prospective prediction of ophthalmopathy was tested in an independent validation cohort consisting of 18 to 20 hyperthyroidism patients and approximately 16 patients who later progressed to ophthalmopathy. The approximately 100 discovery patients were randomly split 7:3 into training and test sets. The study also compared thyroid tissue and blood T-cell repertoires from about six Graves' hyperthyroidism patients. After sampling, hyperthyroidism patients received methimazole starting at 30 mg daily, and ophthalmopathy patients received high-dose intravenous methylprednisolone. The paper describes TCR Vbeta CDR3 sequencing of 135 peripheral blood samples, made up of 43 ophthalmopathy patients, around 73 hyperthyroidism patients and 17 progressor patients.

Stable Graves' hyperthyroidism was defined as no progression to ophthalmopathy during 18 months of follow-up. Hyperthyroidism patients were newly diagnosed, had a disease duration of under 2 months, and were aged 18 to 65 years. Patients with uncontrolled infections, other autoimmune diseases, pregnancy or lactation were excluded. Clinical symptoms, serum thyroxine and TRAb, thyroid ultrasound, and orbital computed tomography formed the basis for the diagnoses. Total RNA was extracted using Trizol reagent, and RNA quality was assessed on an Agilent 2100 Bioanalyzer. Overall study outcomes, separate from this receptor: Most expanded thyroid clonotypes (frequency above 0.001) were also detected in blood, suggesting blood repertoires may reflect thyroid immune responses. A 13 V-J signature model separated ophthalmopathy from stable hyperthyroidism, with around 90% sensitivity and roughly 82% specificity in cross-validation and 80%/75% in testing. In validation, the model predicted progression to ophthalmopathy with about 71% sensitivity and approximately 78% specificity, a median of 6.5 months before onset. Sample size was not statistically predetermined, and investigators were not blinded to group allocation.

The TCR beta CDR3 regions were amplified from RNA transcripts. A first-round RT-PCR of the TCR CDR3 used the HTBI primer set with the Qiagen OneStep RT-PCR kit. Libraries were constructed in a second round of multiplex PCR, after which size selection and purification were performed. Sequencing of the libraries was done on an Illumina HiSeq2000 using paired-end 100 bp reads. In the original analysis: SOAPnuke was used to process the raw data, with reads discarded if the reads contained adapters or uncalled bases, had a mean Phred below 15, or lacked an exact constant-primer or identifier match. High-quality paired reads were merged with COPE v1.2.5, and unique nucleotide sequences were defined as clonotypes. Clonotypes were aligned to IMGT TRBV, TRBD and TRBJ reference segments using MiTCR v1.1. The analysis was restricted to V-J combinations with a frequency above 0.0001, which together covered 99% to 99.2% of the repertoires. The TCS score was defined as the ratio of F50 (clonal expansion) to E x V (chaos), calculated using BLOSUM62-based TCRdist between CDR3 peptides within each V-J. Welch's t-statistics and random forest reduced just over 500 V-J features to 13, which were used in a naive Bayes classifier (R e1071). The similarity between thyroid and blood repertoires was quantified using the Morisita-Horn index. TCRdb's own reprocessing of the public reads used fastp at Q25 and MiXCR and kept productive beta chains. Each CDR3 protein appears once, grouped with its most common genes and DNA. The V and J calls shown here were made by TCRdb, not taken from the authors' results. Within this sample are 610,000 or so distinct CDR3 sequences, with roughly 50% of them counted one time only. The top ten clones comprise about 7.8% of the sample.

Many counts were recorded for this clonotype. Its binding antigen is unknown. The sample holds no much larger clone one base away, and base qualities are not on file. Counted from cysteine to phenylalanine, this CDR3 has 12 amino acids. This entry keeps only the CDR3 DNA: 36 bases, framed from base 1. V and J are truncated by 6 bases and 4 bases respectively, leaving an intervening sequence of 7 bases. Source material: peripheral blood or thyroid tissue (not recorded which). This receptor was obtained from a woman in her late teens or twenties with Graves' hyperthyroidism. Recombination connected TRBV12-3 or TRBV12-4 to TRBJ1-5; confidence is insufficient to name the D gene. In nucleotides, the sequence is TGTGCCAGCAGGGACGGGAATCAGCCCCAGCATTTT. Its amino acids are CASRDGNQPQHF.